These 8 T cell receptor beta chains originate from one sample sequenced in a study of blood T cell repertoires in COVID-19. The protocol was immunoSEQ multiplex PCR, while the TCRdb copy is restricted to in-frame clones and leaves out a portion. The sample includes over 350,000 clones, about 85% seen only once; the top ten take just under 2%. The sample comprised PBMCs or T cells enriched from blood (not recorded which). Every receptor here comes from a woman aged 18-30 years with acute COVID-19.

This clone was detected only once. This sequence joins TRBV3-1 (or the pseudogene TRBV3-2) and TRBJ1-2, with D perhaps matching TRBD1 (6 bases). Germline V gives CDR1 LGHDT, CDR2 YNNKEL (reference sequence). The germline V and J ends were trimmed by 0 bases and 8 bases, with 16 bases remaining between them. The CDR3 sequence is 15 residues long. CDR3 sequence reads: CASSQEPDRRRGYTF. The CDR3 bases are TGTGCCAGCAGCCAAGAACCAGACAGGCGAAGAGGCTACACCTTC.

There are a few counts of this clone. The rearrangement joins TRBV29-1 to TRBJ1-1; TRBD1 matches at 9 bases. Germline CDR1 reads SQVTM; CDR2 reads ANQGSEA. V was pared by 2 bases and J by 3 bases, with 13 bases of the junction left unmatched. The CDR3 totals 17 residues. The CDR3, as DNA: TGCAGCGTTGAAAGGAGAGGGACAGGGTCGACCGACACTGAAGCTTTCTTT. It specifies CSVERRGTGSTDTEAFF.

This clone was counted a single time. The rearrangement links TRBV2 to TRBJ1-6; weak D call: TRBD1 (6 bases). The CDR3 loop spans 17 amino acids. Germline V CDR1 and CDR2: SNHLY, FYNNEI. Trimming pared 4 bases from V and 0 bases from J, leaving 13 bases between. CDR3 coding DNA: TGTGCCAGCAGTGGACAGGTCCCCAGCTCCTATAATTCACCCCTCCACTTT. Protein product: CASSGQVPSSYNSPLHF.

In its sample, this clone was seen a few times. The chain recombines TRBV28 with TRBJ2-1; possible D gene TRBD2, 5 bases. This CDR3 comprises 13 residues. V dropped 3 bases and J dropped 9 bases, with 12 bases sitting between them. Germline CDR1 reads MDHEN; CDR2 reads SYDVKM. CDR3 in amino acids: CASSFMGAVEQFF. CDR3 nucleotide sequence: TGTGCCAGCAGTTTCATGGGAGCGGTTGAGCAGTTCTTC.

The chain is built from TRBV4-3 and TRBJ2-3; 7 bases map to TRBD2. Germline values: CDR1 LGHNA, CDR2 YSLEER. The CDR3 is 14 amino acids. V lost 1 base to trimming and J lost 5 bases; unmatched junction nucleotides: 3. The DNA of the CDR3 is TGCGCCAGCAGCCAAGCGCTAGCGGAAGATACGCAGTATTTT. Protein: CASSQALAEDTQYF.

V usage is TRBV5-6 and J usage is TRBJ2-1, with D possibly matching TRBD1 (5 bases). This CDR3 is built from 15 residues. With 1 base removed from V and 8 bases from J, the gap between germline ends came to 16 bases. In germline, CDR1 is SGHDT, CDR2 YYEEEE. In DNA form, the CDR3 reads TGTGCCAGCAGCTTGACAGGCACTAAATGGGATGAGCAGTTCTTC. The encoded protein is CASSLTGTKWDEQFF.

This rearrangement joins TRBV19 to TRBJ2-5; 8 bases fit TRBD2. The CDR3 is 14 amino acids. V dropped 6 bases and J dropped 1; count of bases not matched to a gene: 4. From germline, CDR1 is LNHDA and CDR2 SQIVND (reference sequence). CDR3 sequence reads: CASRQAGVQETQYF. DNA for the CDR3: TGTGCCAGTAGGCAAGCGGGGGTCCAAGAGACCCAGTACTTC. The full variable domain, with the rest looked up from reference TRBV19 and TRBJ2-5, is DGGITQSPKYLFRKEGQNVTLSCEQNLNHDAMYWYRQDPGQGLRLIYYSQIVNDFQKGDIAEGYSVSREKKESFPLTVTSAQKNPTAFYLCASRQAGVQETQYFGPGTRLLVL.

J is TRBJ2-5 and V is TRBV3-1 (or the pseudogene TRBV3-2), with 10 bases aligning to TRBD2. V dropped 2 bases and J dropped 6; count of bases not matched to a gene: 9. Germline CDR1 and CDR2: LGHDT and YNNKEL (reference sequence). This CDR3 contains 16 residues. The CDR3 loop is CASSQRSGGAVKTQYF. DNA for the CDR3: TGTGCCAGCAGCCAACGCAGCGGGGGGGCAGTTAAGACCCAGTACTTC.